A single sample gave rise to the 2 T cell receptor beta chains below, sequenced in a study of cytomegalovirus exposure and HLA in healthy donors. PCR was performed using 60 Vbeta and 13 Jbeta primers. The data were produced by immunoSEQ multiplex PCR, yet TCRdb's version contains in-frame clones alone and is incomplete. This repertoire includes approximately 110,000 clones. Sequencing was performed on PBMCs. The receptors were sampled from a man aged 18 to 35 in good health and CMV-seronegative.

This chain connects TRBV4-1 to TRBJ2-4, with 9 bases aligning to TRBD2. Germline CDR1 and CDR2: MGHRA and YSYEKL. This CDR3 has 21 residues. V gave up 1 base and J gave up 0 bases; unmatched junction bases: 16. In nucleotides, the CDR3 is TGCGCCAGCAGCCAAGCCGGGGGTCTAGGGCGGGGGGGGTTAGCCAAAAACATTCAGTACTTC. It is translated as CASSQAGGLGRGGLAKNIQYF.

Details on this clone: The sample holds other DNA sequences that translate to the same CDR3. The chain couples TRBV2 to TRBJ2-7, with 10 positions matching TRBD1. This CDR3 comprises 16 residues. From germline, CDR1 is SNHLY and CDR2 FYNNEI. V shed 6 bases, J shed 0 bases, and the junction held 8 bases outside the gene matches. The CDR3 bases are TGTGCCAGCAGACCTCGAGGACAGGGGGGCTCCTACGAGCAGTACTTC. It yields the protein CASRPRGQGGSYEQYF.